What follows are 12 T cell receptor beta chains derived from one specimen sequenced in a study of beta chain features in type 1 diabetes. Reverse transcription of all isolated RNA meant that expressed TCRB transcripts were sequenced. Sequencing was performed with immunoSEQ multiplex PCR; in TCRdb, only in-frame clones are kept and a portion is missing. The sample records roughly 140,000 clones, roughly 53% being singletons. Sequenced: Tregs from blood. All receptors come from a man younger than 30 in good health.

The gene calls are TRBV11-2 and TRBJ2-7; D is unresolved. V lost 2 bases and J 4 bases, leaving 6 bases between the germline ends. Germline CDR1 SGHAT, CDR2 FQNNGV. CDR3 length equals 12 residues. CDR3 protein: CASSLRGYEQYF. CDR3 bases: TGTGCCAGCAGCTTAAGAGGATACGAGCAGTACTTC. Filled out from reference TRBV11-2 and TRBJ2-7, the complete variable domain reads EAGVAQSPRYKIIEKRQSVAFWCNPISGHATLYWYQQILGQGPKLLIQFQNNGVVDDSQLPKDRFSAERLKGVDSTLKIQPAKLEDSAVYLCASSLRGYEQYFGPGTRLTVT.

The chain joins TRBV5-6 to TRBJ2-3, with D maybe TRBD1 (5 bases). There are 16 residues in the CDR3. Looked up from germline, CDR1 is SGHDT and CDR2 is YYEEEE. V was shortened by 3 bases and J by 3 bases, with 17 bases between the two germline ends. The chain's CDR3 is CASSSLTAFGTDTQYF. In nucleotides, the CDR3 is TGTGCCAGCAGCTCGCTGACAGCGTTCGGGACAGATACGCAGTATTTT.

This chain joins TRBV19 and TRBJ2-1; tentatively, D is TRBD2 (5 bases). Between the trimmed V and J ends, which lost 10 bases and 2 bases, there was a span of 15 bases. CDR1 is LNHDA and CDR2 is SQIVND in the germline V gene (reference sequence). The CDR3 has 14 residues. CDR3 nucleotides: TGTGCCACCCAAACCCGGGGTACCTACAATGAGCAGTTCTTC. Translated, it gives CATQTRGTYNEQFF.

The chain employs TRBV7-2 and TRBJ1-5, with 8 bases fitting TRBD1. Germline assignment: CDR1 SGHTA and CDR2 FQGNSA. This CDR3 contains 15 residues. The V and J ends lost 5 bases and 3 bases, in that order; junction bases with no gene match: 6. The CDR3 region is CASSPAGGVNQPQHF. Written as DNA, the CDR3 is TGTGCCAGCAGCCCAGCAGGGGGCGTCAATCAGCCCCAGCATTTT.

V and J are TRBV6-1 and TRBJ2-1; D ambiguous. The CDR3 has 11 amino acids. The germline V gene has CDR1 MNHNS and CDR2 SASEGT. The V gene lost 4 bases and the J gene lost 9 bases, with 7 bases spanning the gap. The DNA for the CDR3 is TGTGCCAGCAGTGGACACTTTGAGCAGTTCTTC. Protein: CASSGHFEQFF.

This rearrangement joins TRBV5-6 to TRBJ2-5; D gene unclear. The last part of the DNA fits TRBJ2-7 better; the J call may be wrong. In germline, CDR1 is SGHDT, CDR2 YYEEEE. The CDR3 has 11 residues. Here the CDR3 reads CASSSNYEQYF. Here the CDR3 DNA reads TGTGCCAGCAGCTCGAACTACGAGCAGTACTTC.

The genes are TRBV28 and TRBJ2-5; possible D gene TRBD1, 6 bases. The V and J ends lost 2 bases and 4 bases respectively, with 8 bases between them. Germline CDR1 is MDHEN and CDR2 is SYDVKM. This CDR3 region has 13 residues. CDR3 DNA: TGTGCCAGCAGTTTACAGGGGAGAGAGACCCAGTACTTC. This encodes CASSLQGRETQYF. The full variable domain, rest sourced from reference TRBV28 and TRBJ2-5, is DVKVTQSSRYLVKRTGEKVFLECVQDMDHENMFWYRQDPGLGLRLIYFSYDVKMKEKGDIPEGYSVSREKKERFSLILESASTNQTSMYLCASSLQGRETQYFGPGTRLLVL.

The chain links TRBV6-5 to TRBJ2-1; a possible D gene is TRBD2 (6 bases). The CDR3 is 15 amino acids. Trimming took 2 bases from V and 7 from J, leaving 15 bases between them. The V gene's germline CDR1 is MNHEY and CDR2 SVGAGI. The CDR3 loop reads CASSYGKRANNEQFF. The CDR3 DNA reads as TGTGCCAGCAGTTACGGGAAGCGGGCCAATAATGAGCAGTTCTTC.

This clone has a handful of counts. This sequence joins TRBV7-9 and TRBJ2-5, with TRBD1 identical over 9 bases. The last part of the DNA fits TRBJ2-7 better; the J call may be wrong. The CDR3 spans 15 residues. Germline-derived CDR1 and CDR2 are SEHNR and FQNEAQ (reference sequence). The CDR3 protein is CASSLAGQGRYEQYF. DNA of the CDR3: TGTGCCAGCAGCTTAGCGGGACAGGGCCGCTACGAGCAGTACTTC.

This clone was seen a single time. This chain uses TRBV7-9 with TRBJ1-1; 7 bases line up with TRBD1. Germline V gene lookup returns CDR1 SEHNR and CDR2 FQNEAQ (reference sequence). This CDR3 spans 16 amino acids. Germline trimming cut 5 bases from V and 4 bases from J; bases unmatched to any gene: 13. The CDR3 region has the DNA TGTGCCAGCAGCCCCCCCTCTAGGGGGCTTAGCACTGAAGCTTTCTTT. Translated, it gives CASSPPSRGLSTEAFF.

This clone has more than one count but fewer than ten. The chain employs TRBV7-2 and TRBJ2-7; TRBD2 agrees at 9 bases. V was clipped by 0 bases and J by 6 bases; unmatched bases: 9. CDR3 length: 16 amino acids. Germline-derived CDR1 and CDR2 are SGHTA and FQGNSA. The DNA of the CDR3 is TGTGCCAGCAGCTTAGCGAGACCTAGCGGGATGGTCGAGCAGTACTTC. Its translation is CASSLARPSGMVEQYF. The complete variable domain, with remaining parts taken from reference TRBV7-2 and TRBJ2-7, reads GAGVSQSPSNKVTEKGKDVELRCDPISGHTALYWYRQSLGQGLEFLIYFQGNSAPDKSGLPSDRFSAERTGGSVSTLTIQRTQQEDSAVYLCASSLARPSGMVEQYFGPGTRLTVT.

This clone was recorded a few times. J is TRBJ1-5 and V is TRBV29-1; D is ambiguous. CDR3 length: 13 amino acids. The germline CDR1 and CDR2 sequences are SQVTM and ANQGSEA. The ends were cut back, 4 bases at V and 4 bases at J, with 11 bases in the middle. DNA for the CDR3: TGCAGCGTTGGGCCGACACCGAATCAGCCCCAGCATTTT. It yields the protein CSVGPTPNQPQHF.